This passage covers 6 T cell receptor beta chains from one sample sequenced in a study of response to subunit inactivated influenza vaccine. MiXCR was run by TCRdb on the RT-PCR reads, yielding one entry per CDR3 protein. The sample has 550,000 to 800,000 distinct CDR3 sequences, roughly 13% seen once. The sample consisted of PBMCs from blood, taken 14 days before vaccination. These TCRs come from a man aged 45 to 65 who received an inactivated influenza vaccine.

This clonotype was recorded at least ten times. The V gene is TRBV6-5, the J gene TRBJ2-2; 10 bases map to TRBD1. From germline, CDR1 is MNHEY and CDR2 SVGAGI. CDR3 length: 18 residues. V was pared by 3 bases and J by 2 bases, with 9 bases of the junction left unmatched. CDR3 sequence reads: CASSYFSGTGANTGELFF. The CDR3 DNA reads as TGTGCCAGCAGTTATTTTTCCGGGACAGGGGCCAACACCGGGGAGCTGTTTTTT.

The chain is built from TRBV20-1 and TRBJ2-1; the D is unclear. The CDR3 is made up of 17 amino acids. V lost 5 bases and J lost 0, with 20 bases in between. Germline CDR1 is DFQATT and CDR2 is SNEGSKA (reference sequence). This CDR3 reads CSAVMVHTESSYNEQFF. Written as DNA, the CDR3 is TGCAGTGCTGTGATGGTACACACCGAGAGCTCCTACAATGAGCAGTTCTTC.

Notes on this clonotype: In this CDR3 the conserved last residue, phenylalanine or tryptophan, is missing, so a read error is likely. The DNA is left out, because the CDR3 cannot be placed on it with certainty; the CDR3 is given as TCRdb lists it. The chain is built from TRBV9 and TRBJ1-2; the D call in the table, TRBD1, was not verified against the DNA. The CDR3 adds up to 16 amino acids, both ends counted. Germline V lookup: CDR1 SGDLS, CDR2 YYNGEE. The CDR3 reads CASTLTANPTMATPSL.

This clonotype showed up just a few times. The gene calls are TRBV5-4 and TRBJ2-7; weak D call: TRBD1 (5 bases). With 2 bases removed from V and 5 bases from J, the gap between germline ends came to 11 bases. Germline CDR1 reads SGHNT; CDR2 reads YYREEE (reference sequence). The CDR3 sequence is 13 residues long. The CDR3 coding sequence is TGTGCCAGCAGCTTAAGGGGCTACGACGAGCAGTACTTC. It yields the protein CASSLRGYDEQYF.

The gene calls are TRBV20-1 and TRBJ2-1; 13 bases align to TRBD2. With V trimmed by 2 bases and J by 6 bases, 10 bases remained unmatched. Per the germline V gene, CDR1 is DFQATT and CDR2 is SNEGSKA (reference sequence). This CDR3 comprises 17 residues. As DNA, the CDR3 is TGCAGTGCTAGAACTAGCGGGAGGGCCGATCGTCGCAATGAGCAGTTCTTC. It is translated as CSARTSGRADRRNEQFF.

The sample holds many counts of this clonotype. This rearrangement joins TRBV18 to TRBJ2-5; D is unresolved. Per germline, CDR1 KGHSH and CDR2 LQKENI. CDR3 length equals 15 residues. V was pared by 2 bases and J by 5 bases, with 15 bases between. CDR3 loop: CASSPGAGVGETQYF. For the CDR3, the DNA is TGTGCCAGCTCACCAGGTGCAGGAGTTGGTGAGACCCAGTACTTC.